This T cell receptor (beta chain) was found in a study of T cell responses to AZD1222 COVID-19 vaccine. Whole-study results and caveats: Repertoires were obtained solely post-peak T cell response. The sample set comprised mostly white British donors with more females, and clonal diversity was possibly underestimated. Reports say nearly half of spike-specific TCRs go after unmutated variant regions.

Germline CDR1 SGHDN, CDR2 FVKESK. The CDR3 length is 13 residues. V gave up 6 bases and J gave up 0 bases, with 8 bases separating them. Investigators merged groups given second doses at roughly 4 or roughly 12 weeks. Measured with immunoSEQ multiplex PCR; TCRdb has only the in-frame clones, and not every one. The sample contains around 80,000 clones, about 85% of which appear only once. Regarding this clone: Its specificity is not known.

The receptor was isolated from an adult who received the AZD1222 COVID-19 vaccine. The material sequenced was peripheral blood, taken 28 days after the second AZD1222 dose. This rearrangement joins TRBV14 to TRBJ1-1; unclear D gene. CDR3 sequence: CASRLQMNTEAFF. The CDR3 DNA reads TGTGCCAGCAGACTACAAATGAACACTGAAGCTTTCTTT.